This T cell receptor (beta chain) was sequenced in a study of T-cell reconstitution after alpha-beta-depleted transplantation in children. Many counts were recorded for this clonotype. This CDR3 is 14 amino acids long. V was cut by 3 bases and J by 4 bases, with 13 bases left in between. Germline CDR1 is MNHNS and CDR2 is SASEGT. The TCRbeta library incorporated unique molecular identifiers. TCRdb used MiXCR to reprocess the PCR reads, holding one entry per CDR3 protein. The sample lists just under 150,000 distinct CDR3 sequences, about 8.8% occurring once. The V gene is TRBV6-1, the J gene TRBJ2-7; D perhaps matches TRBD1 (6 bases). This clonotype was sampled from a female patient younger than 10 who had a stem cell transplant for congenital amegakaryocytic thrombocytopenia, so the T cells may come from the graft donor. The material sequenced was PBMCs, mostly from graft donor cells, taken 180 days after TCRalphabeta/CD19-depleted stem cell transplant. The CDR3 DNA reads as TGTGCCAGCAGTGAGGGGGCTCAATCATACGAGCAGTACTTC. Amino acid sequence: CASSEGAQSYEQYF.